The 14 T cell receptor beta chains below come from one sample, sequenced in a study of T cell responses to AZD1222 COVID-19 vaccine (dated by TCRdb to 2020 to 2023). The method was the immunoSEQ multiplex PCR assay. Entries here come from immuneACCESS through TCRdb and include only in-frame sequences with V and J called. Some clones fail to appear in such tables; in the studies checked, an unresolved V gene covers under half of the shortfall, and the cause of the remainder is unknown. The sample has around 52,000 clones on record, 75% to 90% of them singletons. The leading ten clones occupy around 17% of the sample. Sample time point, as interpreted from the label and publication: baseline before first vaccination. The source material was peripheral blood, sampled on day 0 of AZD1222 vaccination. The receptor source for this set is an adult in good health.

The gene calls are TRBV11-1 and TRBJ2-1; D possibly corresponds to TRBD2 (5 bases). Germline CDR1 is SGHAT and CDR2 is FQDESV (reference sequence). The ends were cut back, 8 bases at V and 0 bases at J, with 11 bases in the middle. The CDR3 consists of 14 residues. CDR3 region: CASVQADSYNEQFF. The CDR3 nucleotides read TGTGCCAGCGTCCAAGCGGACTCCTACAATGAGCAGTTCTTC.

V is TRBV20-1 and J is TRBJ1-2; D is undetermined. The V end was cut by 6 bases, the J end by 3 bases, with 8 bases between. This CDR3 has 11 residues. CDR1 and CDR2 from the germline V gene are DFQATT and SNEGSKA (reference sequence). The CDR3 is CSAPGHYGYTF. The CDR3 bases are TGCAGTGCCCCCGGACACTATGGCTACACCTTC.

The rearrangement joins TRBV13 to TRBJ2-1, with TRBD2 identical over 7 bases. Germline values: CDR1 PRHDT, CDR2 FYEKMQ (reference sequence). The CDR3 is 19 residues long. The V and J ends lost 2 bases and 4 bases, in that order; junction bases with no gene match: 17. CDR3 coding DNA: TGTGCCAGCAGCTTAAGCCTAGCGGACATGTCGGTCATGTACAATGAGCAGTTCTTC. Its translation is CASSLSLADMSVMYNEQFF.

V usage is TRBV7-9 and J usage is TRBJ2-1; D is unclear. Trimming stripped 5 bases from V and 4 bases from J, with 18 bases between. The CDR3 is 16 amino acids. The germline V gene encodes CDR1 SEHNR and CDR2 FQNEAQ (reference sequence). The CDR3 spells CASSPSWAQKYNEQFF. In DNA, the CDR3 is TGTGCCAGCAGCCCCTCATGGGCACAGAAATACAATGAGCAGTTCTTC.

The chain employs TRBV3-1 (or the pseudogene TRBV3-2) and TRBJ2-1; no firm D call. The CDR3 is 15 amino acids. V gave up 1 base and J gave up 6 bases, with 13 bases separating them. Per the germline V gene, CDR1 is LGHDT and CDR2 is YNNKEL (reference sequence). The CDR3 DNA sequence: TGTGCCAGCAGCCAAGGCCAGGTACGCCTCAATGAGCAGTTCTTC. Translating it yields CASSQGQVRLNEQFF.

The CDR3 region is CSGDYGYTF. CDR3 sequence (DNA): TGTTCCGGGGACTATGGCTACACCTTC. V usage is TRBV30 and J usage is TRBJ1-2; D unresolved. Germline lookup yields CDR1 GTSNPN and CDR2 SVGIG (reference sequence). This CDR3 comprises 9 residues. The full variable domain, rest sourced from reference TRBV30 and TRBJ1-2, is SQTIHQWPATLVQPVGSPLSLECTVEGTSNPNLYWYRQAAGRGLQLLFYSVGIGQISSEVPQNLSASRPQDRQFILSSKKLLLSDSGFYLCSGDYGYTFGSGTRLTVV.

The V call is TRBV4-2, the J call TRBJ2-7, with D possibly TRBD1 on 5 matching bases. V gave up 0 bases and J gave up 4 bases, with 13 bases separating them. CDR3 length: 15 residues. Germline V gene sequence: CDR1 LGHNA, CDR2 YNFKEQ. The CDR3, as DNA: TGTGCCAGCAGCCAAGATTTGGGGCGCGATTACGAGCAGTACTTC. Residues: CASSQDLGRDYEQYF.

CDR3 sequence: CASSLGGSSRDYEQYF. The CDR3 region has the DNA TGCGCCAGCAGCTTGGGAGGTTCCTCGAGGGACTACGAGCAGTACTTC. The chain has TRBV5-1 and TRBJ2-7; D is possibly TRBD2 (5 bases). V lost 0 bases and J 3 bases, leaving 16 bases between the germline ends. The CDR3 runs 16 residues. Germline assignment: CDR1 SGHRS and CDR2 YFSETQ.

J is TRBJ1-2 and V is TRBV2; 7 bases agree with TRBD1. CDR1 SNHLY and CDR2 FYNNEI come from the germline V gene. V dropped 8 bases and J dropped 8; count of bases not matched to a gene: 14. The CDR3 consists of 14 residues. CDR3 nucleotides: TGTGCCAGCGTAACACAGGGGTTAGGTGAGGGCTACACCTTC. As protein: CASVTQGLGEGYTF.

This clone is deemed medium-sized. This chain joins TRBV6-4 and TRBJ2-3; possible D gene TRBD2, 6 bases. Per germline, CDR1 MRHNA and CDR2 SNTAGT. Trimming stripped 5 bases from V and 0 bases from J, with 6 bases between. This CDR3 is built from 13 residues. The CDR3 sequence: CASSSGSTDTQYF. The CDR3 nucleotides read TGTGCCAGCAGTAGCGGGAGCACAGATACGCAGTATTTT.

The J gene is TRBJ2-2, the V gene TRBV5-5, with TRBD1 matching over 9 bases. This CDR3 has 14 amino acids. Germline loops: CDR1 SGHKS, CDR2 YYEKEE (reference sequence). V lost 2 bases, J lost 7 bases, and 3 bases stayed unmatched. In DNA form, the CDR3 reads TGTGCCAGCAGCTTACAGGGGGCTGACGGGGAGCTGTTTTTT. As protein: CASSLQGADGELFF.

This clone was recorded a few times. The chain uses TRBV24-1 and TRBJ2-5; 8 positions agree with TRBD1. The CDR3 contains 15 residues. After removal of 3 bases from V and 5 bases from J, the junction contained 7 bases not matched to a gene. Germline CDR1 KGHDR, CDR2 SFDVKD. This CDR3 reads CATSDATGGGETQYF. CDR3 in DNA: TGTGCCACCAGTGATGCAACAGGGGGTGGGGAGACCCAGTACTTC.

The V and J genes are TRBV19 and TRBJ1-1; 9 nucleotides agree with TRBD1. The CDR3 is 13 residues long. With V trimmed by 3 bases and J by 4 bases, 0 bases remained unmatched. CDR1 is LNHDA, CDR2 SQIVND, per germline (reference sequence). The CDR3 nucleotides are TGTGCCAGTAGTATGACAGGGGGCACTGAAGCTTTCTTT. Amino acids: CASSMTGGTEAFF.

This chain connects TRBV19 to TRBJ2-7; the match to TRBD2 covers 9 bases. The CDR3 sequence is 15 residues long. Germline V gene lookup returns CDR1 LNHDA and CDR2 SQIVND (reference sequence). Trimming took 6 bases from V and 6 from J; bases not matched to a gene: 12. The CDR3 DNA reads TGTGCCAGTAGCCCCGGGGTAGCGGGAGAAGGCGAGCAGTACTTC. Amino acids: CASSPGVAGEGEQYF.